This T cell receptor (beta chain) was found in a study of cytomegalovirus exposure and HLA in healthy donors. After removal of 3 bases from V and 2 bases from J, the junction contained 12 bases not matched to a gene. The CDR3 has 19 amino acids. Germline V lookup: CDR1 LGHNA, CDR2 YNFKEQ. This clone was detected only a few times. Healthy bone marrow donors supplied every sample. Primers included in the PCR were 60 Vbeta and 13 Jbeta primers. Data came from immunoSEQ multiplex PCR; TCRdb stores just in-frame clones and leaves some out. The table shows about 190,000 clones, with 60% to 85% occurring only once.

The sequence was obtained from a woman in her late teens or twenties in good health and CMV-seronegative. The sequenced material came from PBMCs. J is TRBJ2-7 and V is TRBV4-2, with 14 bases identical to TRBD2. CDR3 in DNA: TGTGCCAGCAGCCAGCGAGGACTAGCGGGGGGACCTCTGGCCTACGAGCAGTACTTC. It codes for CASSQRGLAGGPLAYEQYF.